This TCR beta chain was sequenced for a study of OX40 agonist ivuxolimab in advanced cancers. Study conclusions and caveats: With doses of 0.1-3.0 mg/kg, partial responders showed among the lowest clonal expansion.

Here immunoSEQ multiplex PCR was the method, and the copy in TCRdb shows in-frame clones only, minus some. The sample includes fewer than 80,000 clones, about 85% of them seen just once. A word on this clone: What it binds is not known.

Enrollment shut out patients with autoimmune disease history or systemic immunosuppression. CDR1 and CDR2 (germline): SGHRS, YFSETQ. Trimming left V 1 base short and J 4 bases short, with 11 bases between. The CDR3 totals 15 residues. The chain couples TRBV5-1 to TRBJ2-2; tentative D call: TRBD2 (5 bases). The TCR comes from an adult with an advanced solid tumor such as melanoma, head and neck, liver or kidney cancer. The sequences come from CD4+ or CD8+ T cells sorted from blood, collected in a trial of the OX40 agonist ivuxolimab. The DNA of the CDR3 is TGCGCCAGCAGCTTGTATGCGGGCGGCACCGGGGAGCTGTTTTTT. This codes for CASSLYAGGTGELFF.